A selection of T cell receptor beta chains follows, all from one sample in a study of T cell responses to AZD1222 COVID-19 vaccine. Here immunoSEQ multiplex PCR was the method, and the copy in TCRdb shows in-frame clones only, minus some. The repertoire consists of approximately 100,000 clones, with roughly 86% occurring once and the leading ten covering more than 1.2%. Sequences were derived from peripheral blood, sampled on day 0 of AZD1222 vaccination. Every receptor here comes from an adult in good health. The CDR3 runs from the conserved cysteine through the conserved F or W. The D gene is left open where the match is weak. Rows may omit the clone size; those that give it use once, few, many or a size class.

D,J,size,V,CDR3,DNA
-,TRBJ1-2,-,TRBV28,CAVTANYGYTF,TGTGCCGTGACTGCTAACTATGGCTACACCTTC
-,TRBJ1-2,-,TRBV11-2,CASSRRRGYTF,TGTGCCAGCAGCCGAAGGAGGGGCTACACCTTC
TRBD1,TRBJ2-1,-,TRBV6-5,CASSMDREISEQFF,TGTGCCAGCAGCATGGACAGGGAAATTAGTGAGCAGTTCTTC
TRBD1,TRBJ1-1,-,TRBV2,CASSDPTGTEAFF,TGTGCCAGCAGTGACCCGACAGGGACTGAAGCTTTCTTT
-,TRBJ1-6,few,TRBV15,CATSSDAAYNSPLHF,TGTGCCACCAGCAGTGATGCAGCCTATAATTCACCCCTCCACTTT
TRBD2,TRBJ2-1,-,TRBV4-3,CASSQEIAGLAGNEQFF,TGCGCCAGCAGCCAAGAAATTGCAGGACTAGCGGGGAATGAGCAGTTCTTC
TRBD1,TRBJ1-2,-,TRBV27,CASTSGGLYGYTF,TGTGCCAGCACATCAGGGGGCCTTTATGGCTACACCTTC
-,TRBJ1-1,-,TRBV27,CASKTTGASSNTEAFF,TGTGCCAGCAAGACGACAGGAGCTTCCTCGAACACTGAAGCTTTCTTT
-,TRBJ1-5,few,TRBV29-1,CSVLDGGGNQPQHF,TGCAGCGTCCTCGATGGGGGTGGCAATCAGCCCCAGCATTTT
-,TRBJ2-1,-,TRBV5-1,CASSLYMSSYNEQFF,TGCGCCAGCAGCTTGTATATGAGCTCCTACAATGAGCAGTTCTTC
TRBD1,TRBJ2-1,-,TRBV18,CASSPLVAQGARGEQFF,TGTGCCAGCTCACCACTTGTGGCACAGGGGGCAAGGGGTGAGCAGTTCTTC